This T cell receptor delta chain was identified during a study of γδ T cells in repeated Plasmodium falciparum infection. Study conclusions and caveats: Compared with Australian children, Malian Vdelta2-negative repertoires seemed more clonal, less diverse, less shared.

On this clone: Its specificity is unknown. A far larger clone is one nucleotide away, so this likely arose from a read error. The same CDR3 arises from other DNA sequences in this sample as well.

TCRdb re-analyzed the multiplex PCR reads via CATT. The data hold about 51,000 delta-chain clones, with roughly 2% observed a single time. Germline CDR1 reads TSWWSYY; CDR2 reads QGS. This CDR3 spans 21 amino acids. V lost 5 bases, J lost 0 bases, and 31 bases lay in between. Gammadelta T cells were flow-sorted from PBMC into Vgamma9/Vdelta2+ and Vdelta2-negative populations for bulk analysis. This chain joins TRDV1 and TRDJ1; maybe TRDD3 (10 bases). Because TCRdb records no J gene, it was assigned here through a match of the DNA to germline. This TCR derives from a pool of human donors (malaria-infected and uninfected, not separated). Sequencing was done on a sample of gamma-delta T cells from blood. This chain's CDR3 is CALGPFLRPRLGDPYTDKLIF. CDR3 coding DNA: TGTGCTCTTGGGCCCTTCCTACGTCCCCGACTGGGGGATCCGTACACCGATAAACTCATCTTT.